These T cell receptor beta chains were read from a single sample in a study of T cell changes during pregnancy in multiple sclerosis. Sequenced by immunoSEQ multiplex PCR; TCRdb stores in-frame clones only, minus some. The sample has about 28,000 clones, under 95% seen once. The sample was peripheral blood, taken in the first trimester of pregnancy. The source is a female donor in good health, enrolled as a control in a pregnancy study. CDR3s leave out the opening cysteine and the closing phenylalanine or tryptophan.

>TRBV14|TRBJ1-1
ASTLLQGSGEAF
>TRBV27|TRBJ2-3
ASSLRGATQY
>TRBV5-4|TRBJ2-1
ASSLGLAGGTYNEQF
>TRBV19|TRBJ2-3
ASARLAGTDTQY
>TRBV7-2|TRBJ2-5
ASSPTRAQY
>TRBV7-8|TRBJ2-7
ASSLAMDRGQY
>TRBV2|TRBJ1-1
ASSLTGNTEAF
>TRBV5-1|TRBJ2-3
ASSVAGLSTDTQY
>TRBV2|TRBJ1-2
ASSEGEVSQSLYGYT
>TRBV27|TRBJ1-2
ASAMVGGPAAFGYT
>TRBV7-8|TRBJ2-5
ASSLGWTQETQY